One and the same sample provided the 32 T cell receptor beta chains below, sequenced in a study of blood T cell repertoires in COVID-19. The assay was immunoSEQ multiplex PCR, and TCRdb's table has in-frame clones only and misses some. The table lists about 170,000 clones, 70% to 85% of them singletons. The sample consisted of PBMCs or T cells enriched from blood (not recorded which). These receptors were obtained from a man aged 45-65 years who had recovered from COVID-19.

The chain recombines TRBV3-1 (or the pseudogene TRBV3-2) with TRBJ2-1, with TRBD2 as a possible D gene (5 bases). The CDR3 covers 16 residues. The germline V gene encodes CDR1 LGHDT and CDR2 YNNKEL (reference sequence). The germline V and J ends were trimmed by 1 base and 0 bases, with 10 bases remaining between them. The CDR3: CASSQGLGSSYNEQFF. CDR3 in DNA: TGTGCCAGCAGCCAAGGACTGGGGAGCTCCTACAATGAGCAGTTCTTC.

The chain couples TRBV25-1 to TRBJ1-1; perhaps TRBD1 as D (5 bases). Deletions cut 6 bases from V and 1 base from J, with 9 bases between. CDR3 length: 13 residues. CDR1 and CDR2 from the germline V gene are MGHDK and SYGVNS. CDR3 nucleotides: TGTGCCAGCAGACGGGGGTGGAACACTGAAGCTTTCTTT. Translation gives CASRRGWNTEAFF.

For the CDR3, the DNA is TGTGCCAGCAGCCGAGAAGGGGGCTACACCGGGGAGCTGTTTTTT. Amino acids: CASSREGGYTGELFF. The V and J genes are TRBV5-4 and TRBJ2-2; 7 bases fit TRBD1. Germline V gene data show CDR1 as SGHNT and CDR2 as YYREEE (reference sequence). CDR3 length: 15 residues. The ends lost 4 bases at V and 3 bases at J; junction bases unmatched: 6.

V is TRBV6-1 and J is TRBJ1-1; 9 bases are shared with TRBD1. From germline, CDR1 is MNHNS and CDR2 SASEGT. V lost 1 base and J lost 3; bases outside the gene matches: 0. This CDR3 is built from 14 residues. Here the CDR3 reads CASSEGTGDTEAFF. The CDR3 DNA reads TGTGCCAGCAGTGAAGGGACAGGGGACACTGAAGCTTTCTTT.

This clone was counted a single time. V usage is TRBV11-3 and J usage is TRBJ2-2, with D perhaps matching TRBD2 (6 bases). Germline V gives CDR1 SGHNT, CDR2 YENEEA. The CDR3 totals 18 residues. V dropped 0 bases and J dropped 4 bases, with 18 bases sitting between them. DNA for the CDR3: TGTGCCAGCAGCTTAGATACAAGGAGGGAAGGAGGCACCGGGGAGCTGTTTTTT. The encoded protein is CASSLDTRREGGTGELFF. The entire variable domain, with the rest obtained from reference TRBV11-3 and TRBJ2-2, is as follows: EAGVVQSPRYKIIEKKQPVAFWCNPISGHNTLYWYLQNLGQGPELLIRYENEEAVDDSQLPKDRFSAERLKGVDSTLKIQPAELGDSAVYLCASSLDTRREGGTGELFFGEGSRLTVL.

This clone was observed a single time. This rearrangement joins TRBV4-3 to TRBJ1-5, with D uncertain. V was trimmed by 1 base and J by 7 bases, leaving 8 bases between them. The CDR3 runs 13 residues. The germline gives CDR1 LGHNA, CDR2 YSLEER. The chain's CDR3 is CASSQVTGQPQHF. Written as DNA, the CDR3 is TGCGCCAGCAGCCAAGTGACGGGACAGCCCCAGCATTTT.

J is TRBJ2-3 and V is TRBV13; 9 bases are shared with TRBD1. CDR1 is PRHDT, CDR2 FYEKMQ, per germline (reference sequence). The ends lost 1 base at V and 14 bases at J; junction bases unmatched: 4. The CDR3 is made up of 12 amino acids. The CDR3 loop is CASSLAQGARYF. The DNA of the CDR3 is TGTGCCAGCAGCTTAGCACAGGGGGCTCGGTATTTT.

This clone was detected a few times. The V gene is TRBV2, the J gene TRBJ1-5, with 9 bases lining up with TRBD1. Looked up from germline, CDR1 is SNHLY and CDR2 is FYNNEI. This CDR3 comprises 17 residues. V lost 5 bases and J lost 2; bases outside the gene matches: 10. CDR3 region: CASSLRERQGGNQPQHF. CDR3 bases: TGTGCCAGCAGTCTGCGTGAACGACAGGGGGGCAATCAGCCCCAGCATTTT.

The CDR3, as DNA: TGTGCCAGCAGTTACGGACAGGGGTTGGGTAACTATGGCTACACCTTC. This codes for CASSYGQGLGNYGYTF. This chain links TRBV6-5 with TRBJ1-2; 9 nucleotides align to TRBD1. The CDR3 runs 16 residues. In germline, CDR1 is MNHEY, CDR2 SVGAGI. V lost 2 bases and J lost 1; bases outside the gene matches: 5.

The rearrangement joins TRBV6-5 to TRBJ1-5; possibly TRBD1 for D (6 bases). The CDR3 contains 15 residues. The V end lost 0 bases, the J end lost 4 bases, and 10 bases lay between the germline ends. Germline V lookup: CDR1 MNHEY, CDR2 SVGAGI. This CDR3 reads CASSYSTGRNQPQHF. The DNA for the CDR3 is TGTGCCAGCAGTTACTCGACAGGTAGGAATCAGCCCCAGCATTTT.

CDR3 nucleotides: TGTGCCAGCAGCTCTTCCTCGGGACAGTTAAGCTCTGGAAACACCATATATTTT. This encodes CASSSSSGQLSSGNTIYF. This sequence joins TRBV7-9 and TRBJ1-3, with 7 bases aligning to TRBD1. Germline-derived CDR1 and CDR2 are SEHNR and FQNEAQ (reference sequence). Germline trimming cut 4 bases from V and 0 bases from J; bases unmatched to any gene: 12. The CDR3 is 18 amino acids.

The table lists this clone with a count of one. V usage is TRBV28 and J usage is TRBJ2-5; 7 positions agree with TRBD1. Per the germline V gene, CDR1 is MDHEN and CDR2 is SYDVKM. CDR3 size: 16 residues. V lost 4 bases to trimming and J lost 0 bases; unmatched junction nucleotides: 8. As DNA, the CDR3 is TGTGCCAGCAGTTCCCAAGAGACAGGGTACCAAGAGACCCAGTACTTC. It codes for CASSSQETGYQETQYF.

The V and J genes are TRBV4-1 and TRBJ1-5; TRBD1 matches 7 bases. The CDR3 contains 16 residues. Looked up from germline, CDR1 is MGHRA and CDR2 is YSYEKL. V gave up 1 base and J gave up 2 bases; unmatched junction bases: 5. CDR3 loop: CASSQATGIGNQPQHF. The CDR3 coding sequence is TGCGCCAGCAGCCAAGCGACAGGGATCGGCAATCAGCCCCAGCATTTT.

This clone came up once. In DNA, the CDR3 is TGTGCCAGCAGCTTAGTTCTCACTGAAGCTTTCTTT. Amino acids: CASSLVLTEAFF. The rearrangement uses TRBV7-2 and TRBJ1-1; unclear D gene. The CDR3 contains 12 residues. V gave up 1 base and J gave up 4 bases, with 4 bases separating them. Germline CDR1 SGHTA, CDR2 FQGNSA.

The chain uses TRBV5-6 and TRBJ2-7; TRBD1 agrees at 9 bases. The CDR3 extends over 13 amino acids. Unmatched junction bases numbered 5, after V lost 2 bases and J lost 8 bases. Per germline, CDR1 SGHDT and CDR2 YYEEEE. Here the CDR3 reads CASSFTGGLKQYF. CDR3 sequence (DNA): TGTGCCAGCAGCTTTACAGGGGGCTTGAAGCAGTACTTC.

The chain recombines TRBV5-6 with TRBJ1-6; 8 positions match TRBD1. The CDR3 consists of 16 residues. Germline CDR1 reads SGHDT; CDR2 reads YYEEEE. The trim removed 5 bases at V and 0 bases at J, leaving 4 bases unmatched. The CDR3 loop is CASRTQGDSYNSPLHF. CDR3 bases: TGTGCCAGCAGGACACAGGGGGACTCCTATAATTCACCCCTCCACTTT. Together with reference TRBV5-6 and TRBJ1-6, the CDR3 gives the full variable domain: DAGVTQSPTHLIKTRGQQVTLRCSPKSGHDTVSWYQQALGQGPQFIFQYYEEEERQRGNFPDRFSGHQFPNYSSELNVNALLLGDSALYLCASRTQGDSYNSPLHFGNGTRLTVT.

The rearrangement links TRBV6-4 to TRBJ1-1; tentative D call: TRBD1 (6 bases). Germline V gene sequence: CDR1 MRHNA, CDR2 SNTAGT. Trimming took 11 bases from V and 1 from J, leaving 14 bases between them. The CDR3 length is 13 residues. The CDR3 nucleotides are TGTGCCTCAAGGGGGGGGCCGAACACTGAAGCTTTCTTT. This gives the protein CASRGGPNTEAFF.

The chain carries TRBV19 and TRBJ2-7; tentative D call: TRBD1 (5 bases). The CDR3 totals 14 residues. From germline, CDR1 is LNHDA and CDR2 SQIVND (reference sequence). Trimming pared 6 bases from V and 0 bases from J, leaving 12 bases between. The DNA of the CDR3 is TGTGCCAGTAGCTTGGACACACGCTCCTACGAGCAGTACTTC. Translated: CASSLDTRSYEQYF. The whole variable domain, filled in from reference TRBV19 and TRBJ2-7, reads DGGITQSPKYLFRKEGQNVTLSCEQNLNHDAMYWYRQDPGQGLRLIYYSQIVNDFQKGDIAEGYSVSREKKESFPLTVTSAQKNPTAFYLCASSLDTRSYEQYFGPGTRLTVT.

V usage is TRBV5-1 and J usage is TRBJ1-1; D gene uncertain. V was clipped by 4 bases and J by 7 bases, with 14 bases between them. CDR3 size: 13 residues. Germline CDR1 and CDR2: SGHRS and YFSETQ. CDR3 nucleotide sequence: TGCGCCAGCAGCCCTACGGGGTTCAATGAAGCTTTCTTT. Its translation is CASSPTGFNEAFF.

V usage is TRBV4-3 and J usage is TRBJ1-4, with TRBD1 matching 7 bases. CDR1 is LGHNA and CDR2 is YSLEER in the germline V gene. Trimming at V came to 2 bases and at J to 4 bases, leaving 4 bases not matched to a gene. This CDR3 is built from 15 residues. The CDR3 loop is CASSQRGQYNEKLFF. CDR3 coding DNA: TGCGCCAGCAGCCAAAGGGGGCAGTATAATGAAAAACTGTTTTTT.

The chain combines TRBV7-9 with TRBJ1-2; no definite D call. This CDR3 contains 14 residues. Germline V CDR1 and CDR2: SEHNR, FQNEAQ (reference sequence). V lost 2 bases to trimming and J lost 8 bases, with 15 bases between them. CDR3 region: CASSLYNSLGGYTF. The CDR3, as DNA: TGTGCCAGCAGCTTATACAACAGTCTCGGAGGCTACACCTTC.

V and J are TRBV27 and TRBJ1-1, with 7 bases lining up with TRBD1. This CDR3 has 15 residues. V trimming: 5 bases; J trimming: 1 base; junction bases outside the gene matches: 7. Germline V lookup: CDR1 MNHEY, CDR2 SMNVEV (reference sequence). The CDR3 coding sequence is TGTGCCAGCAGTCCGCAGACAGGGCGGAACACTGAAGCTTTCTTT. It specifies CASSPQTGRNTEAFF.

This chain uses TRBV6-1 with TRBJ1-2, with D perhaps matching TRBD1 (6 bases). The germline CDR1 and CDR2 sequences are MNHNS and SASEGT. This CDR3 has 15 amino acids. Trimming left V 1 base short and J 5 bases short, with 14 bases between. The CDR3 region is CASSEGTALGYGYTF. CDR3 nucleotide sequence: TGTGCCAGCAGTGAAGGGACAGCCCTCGGATATGGCTACACCTTC.

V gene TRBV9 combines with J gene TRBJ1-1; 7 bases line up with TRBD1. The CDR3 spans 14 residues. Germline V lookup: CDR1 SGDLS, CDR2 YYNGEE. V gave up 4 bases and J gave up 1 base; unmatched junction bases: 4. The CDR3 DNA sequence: TGTGCCAGCAGCCCAGGGGGATCGAACACTGAAGCTTTCTTT. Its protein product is CASSPGGSNTEAFF.

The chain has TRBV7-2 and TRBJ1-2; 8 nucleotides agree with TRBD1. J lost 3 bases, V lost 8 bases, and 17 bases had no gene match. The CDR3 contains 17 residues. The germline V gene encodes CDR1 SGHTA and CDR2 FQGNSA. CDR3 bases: TGTGCCAGCCCAATTAGTGAAGGCAGGGGGCGCGACTATGGCTACACCTTC. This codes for CASPISEGRGRDYGYTF. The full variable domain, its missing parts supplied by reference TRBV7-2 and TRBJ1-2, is GAGVSQSPSNKVTEKGKDVELRCDPISGHTALYWYRQSLGQGLEFLIYFQGNSAPDKSGLPSDRFSAERTGGSVSTLTIQRTQQEDSAVYLCASPISEGRGRDYGYTFGSGTRLTVV.

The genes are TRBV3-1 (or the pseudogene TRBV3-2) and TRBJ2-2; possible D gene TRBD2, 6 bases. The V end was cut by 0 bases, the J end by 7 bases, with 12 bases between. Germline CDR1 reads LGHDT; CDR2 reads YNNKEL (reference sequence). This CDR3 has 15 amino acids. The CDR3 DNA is TGTGCCAGCAGCCAAGATCCGGGAGCCTTCGGGGAGCTGTTTTTT. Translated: CASSQDPGAFGELFF.

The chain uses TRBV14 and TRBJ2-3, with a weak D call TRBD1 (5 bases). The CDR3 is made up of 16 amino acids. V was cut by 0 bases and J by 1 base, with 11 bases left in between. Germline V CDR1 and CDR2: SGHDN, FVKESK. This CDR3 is CASSQDSGLRTDTQYF. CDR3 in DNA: TGTGCCAGCAGCCAAGATTCAGGGCTCCGCACAGATACGCAGTATTTT.

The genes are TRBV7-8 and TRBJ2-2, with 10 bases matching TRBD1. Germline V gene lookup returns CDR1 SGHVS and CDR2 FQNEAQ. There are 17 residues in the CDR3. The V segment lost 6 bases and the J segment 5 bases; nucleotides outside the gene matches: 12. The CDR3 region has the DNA TGTGCCAGCAGACCTGCACGGAGGACAGGGGGTACCGGGGAGCTGTTTTTT. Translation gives CASRPARRTGGTGELFF.

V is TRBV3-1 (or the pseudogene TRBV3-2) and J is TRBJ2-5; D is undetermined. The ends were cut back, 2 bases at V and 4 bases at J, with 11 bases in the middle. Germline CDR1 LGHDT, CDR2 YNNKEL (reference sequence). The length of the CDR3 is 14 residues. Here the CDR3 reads CASSQPPGGETQYF. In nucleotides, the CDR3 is TGTGCCAGCAGCCAACCCCCCGGCGGAGAGACCCAGTACTTC.

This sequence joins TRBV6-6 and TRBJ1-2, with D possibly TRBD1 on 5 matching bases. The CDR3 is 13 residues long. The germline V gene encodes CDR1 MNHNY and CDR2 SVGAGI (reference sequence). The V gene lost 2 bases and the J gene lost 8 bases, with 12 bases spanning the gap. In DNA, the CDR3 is TGTGCCAGCAGTTACGAGACAGCTCTAGGCTACACCTTC. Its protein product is CASSYETALGYTF.

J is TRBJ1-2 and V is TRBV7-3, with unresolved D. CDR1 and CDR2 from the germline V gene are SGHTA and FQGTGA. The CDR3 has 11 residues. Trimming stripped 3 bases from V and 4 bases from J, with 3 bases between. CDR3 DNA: TGTGCCAGCAGCTTCAGCTATGGCTACACCTTC. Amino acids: CASSFSYGYTF.

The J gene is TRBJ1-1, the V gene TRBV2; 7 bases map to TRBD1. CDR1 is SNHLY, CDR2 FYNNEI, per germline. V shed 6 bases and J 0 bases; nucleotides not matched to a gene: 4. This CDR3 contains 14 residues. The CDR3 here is CASRVQGLNTEAFF. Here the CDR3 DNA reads TGTGCCAGCAGAGTACAGGGGTTGAACACTGAAGCTTTCTTT.